This is a list of T cell receptor beta chains from one sample in a study of read filtering for tumor transcriptome and immune sequencing. TCRdb passed the reads through MiXCR, listing each CDR3 protein once. This table has 85,000 to 100,000 distinct CDR3 sequences, under 25% appearing once. The source material was a population of CD138-negative cells sorted from bone marrow. Receptors originate from a donor older than 35 with multiple myeloma. Each CDR3 is given without its conserved first and last residue.

>16|TRBJ2-1|TRBV7-9
ASSLQNSGGGASPEQF
>12|TRBJ1-1|TRBV18
ASSPPVGGTEAF
>14|TRBJ2-3|TRBV5-6
ASLAGSLRSTDTQY
>14|TRBJ2-3|TRBV11-2
ASSLATTRTPDTQY
>16|TRBJ2-6|TRBV7-2
ASSTTDRAFSGANVLT
>12|TRBJ1-4|TRBV2
ASSRQGGREKLF
>12|TRBJ2-1|TRBV2
ASSGQVTYNEQF
>12|TRBJ2-6|TRBV6-6
AIQGSGGANVLT
>13|TRBJ1-1|TRBV20-1
SARDRRQGWTEAF
>10|TRBJ1-5|TRBV28
ASSAGRQPQH
>15|TRBJ2-5|TRBV11-2
ASSPTLGARRVVTQY
>13|TRBJ1-6|TRBV4-1
ASSLGPLYNSPLH
>14|TRBJ2-5|TRBV5-4
ASSSGGTGREETQY
>14|TRBJ1-2|TRBV7-3
ASSSLKRGGGYGYT
>12|TRBJ2-6|TRBV30
AWSVGIGANVLT
>13|TRBJ1-4|TRBV5-1
ASSYGFGYEEKLF
>13|TRBJ2-7|TRBV20-1
SATDPSLPGYEQY
>13|TRBJ2-3|TRBV6-6
ASSDSGGGTDTQY
>11|TRBJ1-2|TRBV5-1
ASKLDMDYGYT
>11|TRBJ1-5|TRBV3-1
ASSQAPIQPQH
>13|TRBJ2-1|TRBV6-2/TRBV6-3
ASRRRLSSSGEQF
>10|TRBJ1-5|TRBV7-9
ASSLDDQPQH
>14|TRBJ1-1|TRBV5-1
ASSLQDGLMNTEAF
>12|TRBJ2-1|TRBV11-2
ASSPGARHNEQF
>13|TRBJ2-5|TRBV12-3/TRBV12-4
ASSLEGRAQETQY
>9|TRBJ1-1|TRBV20-1
SANQGPEAF
>14|TRBJ1-3|TRBV6-5
ASSLSQVHSGNTIY
>13|TRBJ2-3|TRBV28
ASTQGGLATDTQY
>14|TRBJ1-2|TRBV19
ASSPSGTGMFSGYT
>11|TRBJ1-2|TRBV7-2
ASSVDSYYGYT
>11|TRBJ1-2|TRBV28
ASGEIRIYGYT
>10|TRBJ2-7|TRBV2
ASGGAVYEQY
>12|TRBJ2-2|TRBV5-1
ASSTGDYTGELF
>13|TRBJ2-1|TRBV20-1
SARDVGGPHNEQF
>13|TRBJ1-1|TRBV7-9
ASSAKQGENTEAF
>14|TRBJ2-2|TRBV9
ASSLLAGTNTGELF
>13|TRBJ2-1|TRBV3-1
ASSLPGQGGNEQF
>13|TRBJ1-4|TRBV20-1
SAFNQGPFNEKLF
>10|TRBJ2-7|TRBV29-1
SVEADSYEQY
>8|TRBJ2-7|TRBV11-2
ASTPYEQY
>12|TRBJ1-4|TRBV20-1
SAKILTTNEKLF
>12|TRBJ2-2|TRBV20-1
SASGGQGAGELF
>12|TRBJ2-7|TRBV5-1
ASSLDPGSGEQY